This T cell receptor beta chain is from a study of T cell changes during pregnancy in multiple sclerosis (dated by TCRdb to about 2019). General notes on the study: The study looked at changes in the T cell repertoire across pregnancy in women with multiple sclerosis.

Its CDR3 holds 15 amino acids, cysteine through phenylalanine. The CDR3 DNA has 45 bases and is translated from base 1. Looking up the germline V gene yields CDR1 LGHNA and CDR2 YNFKEQ. Trimming at the junction amounts to 0 bases on V and 2 bases on J, and the germline ends lie 10 bases apart. Library prep was done by the immunoSEQ multiplex PCR assay. In its TCRdb copy, this immuneACCESS table keeps in-frame sequences only and misses some clones. Where compared with another copy, unresolved V genes explain less than half of these, and the others have no known cause. The sample table holds about 38,000 clones, of which 88% were seen once. The top ten clonotypes cover approximately 6.8% of the sample. Of note for this clone: The antigen it recognizes is unknown. The sample holds no much larger clone one base away, and base qualities are not on file.

The chain employs TRBV4-2 and TRBJ1-2, and perhaps TRBD1 as D gene, on 5 matching bases. This clonotype was obtained from a female donor with multiple sclerosis, enrolled in a pregnancy study. Specimen: CD8+ T cells from peripheral blood mononuclear cells, collected in the third trimester of pregnancy. The DNA sequence is TGTGCCAGCAGCCAAGAGGGGCTTCTCAACTATGGCTACACCTTC. This is translated as CASSQEGLLNYGYTF.